Below, 29 T cell receptor beta chains from the same sample are listed, as sequenced in a study of blood T cell repertoires in COVID-19. Repertoires were generated with immunoSEQ multiplex PCR, while TCRdb's copy carries only in-frame clones and drops some. The profile covers almost 200,000 clones, with 80% to 90% appearing a single time and roughly 8.1% taken by the ten largest. The sequenced sample was PBMCs or T cells enriched from blood (not recorded which). The receptors were gathered from a woman in her late teens or twenties who had recovered from COVID-19.

The chain employs TRBV7-8 and TRBJ2-3; D remains ambiguous. CDR1 is SGHVS and CDR2 is FQNEAQ in the germline V gene. The V and J ends lost 5 bases and 5 bases respectively, with 5 bases between them. The CDR3 contains 11 residues. The CDR3 DNA follows: TGTGCCAGCAGCCCCAGAGATACGCAGTATTTT. It specifies CASSPRDTQYF.

The chain links TRBV7-9 to TRBJ2-3; D uncertain. The ends were cut back, 2 bases at V and 0 bases at J, with 12 bases in the middle. The length of the CDR3 is 16 residues. Germline values: CDR1 SEHNR, CDR2 FQNEAQ (reference sequence). The CDR3 DNA reads TGTGCCAGCAGCTTAAGCGTGGTCTCTAGCACAGATACGCAGTATTTT. This translates into CASSLSVVSSTDTQYF.

This chain uses TRBV2 with TRBJ1-5, with a possible D match to TRBD1 (5 bases). V lost 4 bases to trimming and J lost 4 bases, with 11 bases between them. The CDR3 runs to 14 residues. Germline lookup yields CDR1 SNHLY and CDR2 FYNNEI. CDR3: CASSGQKQNQPQHF. The CDR3 DNA is TGTGCCAGCAGTGGACAGAAACAGAATCAGCCCCAGCATTTT.

This chain joins TRBV19 and TRBJ1-2; the D gene is possibly TRBD1 (5 bases). Trimming cost V 4 bases and J 4 bases, with 13 bases left between them. The CDR3 is made up of 14 amino acids. Germline CDR1 and CDR2: LNHDA and SQIVND (reference sequence). The CDR3 bases are TGTGCCAGTAGTACGGGGGGAGAACCCTATGGCTACACCTTC. Translating it yields CASSTGGEPYGYTF.

This chain links TRBV2 with TRBJ2-5, with D perhaps TRBD2 (5 bases). From germline, CDR1 is SNHLY and CDR2 FYNNEI. The CDR3 runs to 12 residues. Trimming removed 7 bases at V and 4 bases at J, with 10 bases between. The CDR3 region is CASMRASETQYF. CDR3 nucleotide sequence: TGTGCCAGCATGAGGGCCTCAGAGACCCAGTACTTC.

The V gene is TRBV7-6, the J gene TRBJ1-2; 10 bases are a match to TRBD1. This CDR3 contains 14 residues. Germline V gene data show CDR1 as SGHVS and CDR2 as FNYEAQ. Trimming cost V 3 bases and J 5 bases; bases outside gene matches: 3. The CDR3 loop is CASSLGQGIYGYTF. CDR3 sequence (DNA): TGTGCCAGCAGCTTGGGACAGGGGATATATGGCTACACCTTC.

V is TRBV21-1 and J is TRBJ1-6; TRBD1 is taken as the D call from the table, unchecked against the DNA. TRBV21-1 is flagged as a pseudogene. There are 16 residues in the CDR3. Here the CDR3 DNA reads TGTGCCAGCAGCAAAGTCCCGACAGGGGGTAATTCACCCCTCCACTTT. This gives the protein CASSKVPTGGNSPLHF.

The chain combines TRBV12-3 or TRBV12-4 with TRBJ1-1; 10 bases are shared with TRBD1. This CDR3 comprises 13 residues. V lost 7 bases to trimming and J lost 4 bases; unmatched junction nucleotides: 3. Written as DNA, the CDR3 is TGTGCCAGCACCGGGGACAGGGGCACTGAAGCTTTCTTT. Translating gives CASTGDRGTEAFF.

This chain uses TRBV3-1 (or the pseudogene TRBV3-2) with TRBJ1-1; D unclear. CDR3 length: 18 amino acids. The V end was cut by 1 base, the J end by 2 bases, with 20 bases between. The V gene's germline CDR1 is LGHDT and CDR2 YNNKEL (reference sequence). The CDR3 nucleotides are TGTGCCAGCAGCCAAGTTTCCACCACAGTTGCCCTTAACACTGAAGCTTTCTTT. Protein product: CASSQVSTTVALNTEAFF.

The rearrangement links TRBV19 to TRBJ1-2; 7 bases line up with TRBD1. CDR1 and CDR2 from the germline V gene are LNHDA and SQIVND (reference sequence). V lost 5 bases to trimming and J lost 1 base; unmatched junction nucleotides: 7. CDR3 length: 15 amino acids. This CDR3 is CASSPLGTVNYGYTF. Written as DNA, the CDR3 is TGTGCCAGTAGTCCTTTGGGGACAGTTAACTATGGCTACACCTTC.

The chain employs TRBV6-5 and TRBJ1-2; 7 nucleotides agree with TRBD1. The CDR3 sequence is 12 residues long. Germline V CDR1 and CDR2: MNHEY, SVGAGI. The chain's CDR3 is CAGQIFPYGYTF. The CDR3 nucleotides are TGTGCGGGACAGATTTTCCCTTATGGCTACACCTTC.

This chain links TRBV7-6 with TRBJ1-2; D is unclear. The ends were cut back, 5 bases at V and 3 bases at J, with 10 bases in the middle. The germline V gene encodes CDR1 SGHVS and CDR2 FNYEAQ. The CDR3 sequence is 13 residues long. The DNA for the CDR3 is TGTGCCAGCAGCCCGGGTGAGGACTATGGCTACACCTTC. Protein: CASSPGEDYGYTF.

The chain joins TRBV18 to TRBJ2-7; the D gene is possibly TRBD2 (5 bases). The CDR3 is made up of 13 amino acids. The V and J ends lost 9 bases and 0 bases respectively, with 12 bases between them. CDR1 and CDR2 from the germline V gene are KGHSH and LQKENI. The CDR3 here is CASSVRDSYEQYF. CDR3 DNA: TGTGCCAGTTCCGTCCGGGACTCCTACGAGCAGTACTTC.

J is TRBJ2-5 and V is TRBV29-1; TRBD1 might be the D (5 bases). This CDR3 has 13 residues. V gave up 6 bases and J gave up 2 bases, with 13 bases separating them. CDR1 is SQVTM and CDR2 is ANQGSEA in the germline V gene. DNA for the CDR3: TGCAGCGTCCTGGGGCGGTTACAAGAGACCCAGTACTTC. It yields the protein CSVLGRLQETQYF.

Remarks on this clone: At one boundary the junction diverges from the germline segment, which might be a read error. V gene TRBV10-3 combines with J gene TRBJ2-7, with TRBD1 matching 11 bases. CDR3 length equals 13 residues. CDR1 is ENHRY, CDR2 SYGVKD, per germline. This chain's CDR3 is CAIRKGQGDIINF. CDR3 bases: TGTGCCATCAGAAAGGGACAGGGGGACATAATAAACTTC.

The chain joins TRBV2 to TRBJ2-5, with 9 bases fitting TRBD2. Per the germline V gene, CDR1 is SNHLY and CDR2 is FYNNEI. Trimming cost V 4 bases and J 6 bases; bases outside gene matches: 6. CDR3 length: 14 residues. The CDR3 DNA follows: TGTGCCAGCAGTGCGTGGCGGGGGGGGCAGACCCAGTACTTC. This translates into CASSAWRGGQTQYF. Full variable domain (rest looked up from reference TRBV2 and TRBJ2-5): EPEVTQTPSHQVTQMGQEVILRCVPISNHLYFYWYRQILGQKVEFLVSFYNNEISEKSEIFDDQFSVERPDGSNFTLKIRSTKLEDSAMYFCASSAWRGGQTQYFGPGTRLLVL.

This CDR3 reads CASSIGQVNTEAFF. CDR3 DNA sequence: TGTGCCAGTAGTATTGGACAGGTGAACACTGAAGCTTTCTTT. V gene TRBV19 combines with J gene TRBJ1-1; TRBD1 agrees at 7 bases. CDR3 size: 14 residues. V was pared by 3 bases and J by 0 bases, with 1 base of the junction left unmatched. Germline V gives CDR1 LNHDA, CDR2 SQIVND (reference sequence).

The J gene is TRBJ2-2, the V gene TRBV11-2, with D unclear. The CDR3 length is 11 residues. The germline V gene encodes CDR1 SGHAT and CDR2 FQNNGV. V was cut by 3 bases and J by 8 bases, with 4 bases left in between. The CDR3 is CASSFPGELFF. CDR3 DNA: TGTGCCAGCAGCTTCCCGGGGGAGCTGTTTTTT.

This clone was detected once. The V and J genes are TRBV7-9 and TRBJ2-3; TRBD2 might be the D (6 bases). The length of the CDR3 is 13 residues. Germline V gene sequence: CDR1 SEHNR, CDR2 FQNEAQ (reference sequence). V lost 5 bases, J lost 7 bases, and 13 bases lay in between. The CDR3 here is CASSAAAGNTQYF. The CDR3 DNA follows: TGTGCCAGCAGCGCCGCCGCGGGAAATACGCAGTATTTT.

This sequence joins TRBV11-2 and TRBJ2-7, with D possibly matching TRBD2 (5 bases). The V and J ends lost 4 bases and 6 bases respectively, with 13 bases between them. CDR1 and CDR2 from the germline V gene are SGHAT and FQNNGV. The CDR3 has 13 amino acids. This chain's CDR3 is CASSYLAIREQYF. The CDR3 DNA sequence: TGTGCCAGCAGCTATCTAGCCATTCGCGAGCAGTACTTC.

The gene calls are TRBV5-1 and TRBJ1-2; D not resolved. The germline V gene has CDR1 SGHRS and CDR2 YFSETQ. This CDR3 contains 13 residues. The V end was cut by 3 bases, the J end by 4 bases, with 10 bases between. CDR3: CASSSEGSYGYTF. CDR3 nucleotide sequence: TGCGCCAGCAGCTCGGAGGGCTCCTATGGCTACACCTTC.

The chain employs TRBV10-2 and TRBJ1-6, with 9 positions matching TRBD1. The CDR3 contains 14 residues. The germline CDR1 and CDR2 sequences are WSHSY and SAAADI. With 8 bases clipped from V and 6 bases from J, the junction kept 5 bases outside the gene matches. The CDR3 DNA reads as TGCGCCAGCGCCCCGGGACAGGGTAATTCACCCCTCCACTTT. Translation gives CASAPGQGNSPLHF.

The chain carries TRBV9 and TRBJ2-3; 10 bases map to TRBD1. With V trimmed by 3 bases and J by 1 base, 5 bases remained unmatched. The germline CDR1 and CDR2 sequences are SGDLS and YYNGEE. This CDR3 has 16 residues. For the CDR3, the DNA is TGTGCCAGCAGCGAGAGGGGGACAGGGGGCACAGATACGCAGTATTTT. This codes for CASSERGTGGTDTQYF.

The rearrangement links TRBV19 to TRBJ1-5; 9 bases align to TRBD1. CDR1 and CDR2 (germline): LNHDA, SQIVND (reference sequence). Losses at the gene ends were 1 base for V and 7 bases for J; bases not matched to a gene: 14. CDR3 length: 18 amino acids. The CDR3 DNA sequence: TGTGCCAGTAGTATAGGACCACGGAGGGGACAGGGTCCGCAGCCCCAGCATTTT. Its protein is CASSIGPRRGQGPQPQHF.

This chain links TRBV5-1 with TRBJ1-6, with 7 nucleotides matching TRBD1. The V gene end was trimmed by 4 bases and the J gene end by 0 bases; junction bases not matched to a gene: 16. The V gene's germline CDR1 is SGHRS and CDR2 YFSETQ. CDR3 length: 20 residues. The CDR3 sequence: CASSLETGARFSSYNSPLHF. As DNA, the CDR3 is TGCGCCAGCAGCCTCGAAACAGGGGCCCGCTTCAGCTCCTATAATTCACCCCTCCACTTT.

This chain joins TRBV7-9 and TRBJ1-1; no definite D call. V was clipped by 4 bases and J by 0 bases, with 9 bases between them. Germline CDR1 reads SEHNR; CDR2 reads FQNEAQ (reference sequence). The CDR3 totals 14 residues. CDR3 loop: CASSYGVMNTEAFF. CDR3 DNA: TGTGCCAGCAGCTACGGAGTTATGAACACTGAAGCTTTCTTT.

The chain recombines TRBV3-1 (or the pseudogene TRBV3-2) with TRBJ2-5; 15 nucleotides line up with TRBD2. Germline trimming cut 1 base from V and 5 bases from J; bases unmatched to any gene: 8. Germline V gene sequence: CDR1 LGHDT, CDR2 YNNKEL (reference sequence). The CDR3 has 18 amino acids. The CDR3 here is CASSQGTSGGAKSETQYF. The DNA for the CDR3 is TGTGCCAGCAGCCAAGGGACTAGCGGGGGGGCAAAGTCGGAGACCCAGTACTTC.

The chain has TRBV7-6 and TRBJ2-1; 7 nucleotides align to TRBD2. V lost 1 base and J lost 5; bases outside the gene matches: 8. Germline V gives CDR1 SGHVS, CDR2 FNYEAQ. This CDR3 comprises 16 residues. CDR3 amino acids: CASSLELAGLNNEQFF. In DNA form, the CDR3 reads TGTGCCAGCAGCTTAGAATTAGCGGGTTTAAACAATGAGCAGTTCTTC. The whole variable domain, filled in from reference TRBV7-6 and TRBJ2-1, reads GAGVSQSPRYKVTKRGQDVALRCDPISGHVSLYWYRQALGQGPEFLTYFNYEAQQDKSGLPNDRFSAERPEGSISTLTIQRTEQRDSAMYRCASSLELAGLNNEQFFGPGTRLTVL.

The chain has TRBV5-5 and TRBJ1-6, with 8 bases fitting TRBD1. In germline, CDR1 is SGHKS, CDR2 YYEKEE (reference sequence). The CDR3 length is 16 residues. The ends lost 2 bases at V and 5 bases at J; junction bases unmatched: 6. This CDR3 is CASSFTADRDNSPLHF. CDR3 nucleotide sequence: TGTGCCAGCAGCTTCACCGCGGACAGGGATAATTCACCCCTCCACTTT.